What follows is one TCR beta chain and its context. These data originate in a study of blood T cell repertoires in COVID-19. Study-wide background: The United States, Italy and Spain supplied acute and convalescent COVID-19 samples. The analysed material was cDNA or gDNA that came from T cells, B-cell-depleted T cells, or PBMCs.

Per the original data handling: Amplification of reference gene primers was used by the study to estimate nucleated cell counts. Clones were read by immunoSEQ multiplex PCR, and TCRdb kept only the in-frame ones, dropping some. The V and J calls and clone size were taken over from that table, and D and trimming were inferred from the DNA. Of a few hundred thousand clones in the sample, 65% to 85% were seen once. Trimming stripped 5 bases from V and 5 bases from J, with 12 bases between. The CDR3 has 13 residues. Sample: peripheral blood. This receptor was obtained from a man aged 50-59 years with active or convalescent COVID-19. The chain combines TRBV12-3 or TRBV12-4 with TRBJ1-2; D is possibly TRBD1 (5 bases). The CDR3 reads CASSPTGPYGYTF. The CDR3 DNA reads TGTGCCAGCAGTCCCACAGGTCCATATGGCTACACCTTC.